This record concerns one T cell receptor (beta chain) sequence. Antigen specificity is unknown. This specimen belongs to a study of T cell responses to AZD1222 COVID-19 vaccine. The germline gives CDR1 LNHDA, CDR2 SQIVND (reference sequence). The CDR3 has 15 amino acids. V lost 7 bases and J 5 bases, leaving 20 bases between the germline ends. Points from the study as a whole: Donors in the cohort were predominantly white British and more often female, and clonal diversity was possibly underestimated. An increase in Spike-specific TCR breadth and depth was observed after two AZD1222 doses.

TCRdb's table, derived via immunoSEQ multiplex PCR, lists solely in-frame clones and lacks some. The data contain about 180,000 clones, around 90% of them seen just once; the ten biggest clones take up around 10%. The chain is built from TRBV19 and TRBJ1-1; weak D call: TRBD1 (6 bases). This specimen was peripheral blood, taken 28 days after the second AZD1222 dose. The TCR originated in an adult who received the AZD1222 COVID-19 vaccine. The DNA of the CDR3 is TGTGCCAGTATATCCCGGGCCGGGGGCTGGACTGAAGCTTTCTTT. Protein sequence: CASISRAGGWTEAFF.